This T cell receptor (beta chain) was profiled in a study of molecular identifiers for immune sequencing clone quantification. This clonotype was seen ten or more times. A single record per CDR3 protein comes from TCRdb applying MiXCR to the PCR reads. The sample has about 510,000 distinct CDR3 sequences, about 25% seen once; the top ten hold under 0.8%. The specimen was naive CD8+ T cells from blood, with Jurkat cell RNA spiked in. The subset: FACS-sorted CD8+CD4-CCR7+CD45RA+ naive T cells. The source is a human donor in good health. Some libraries in this study had Jurkat cell RNA spiked in.

The DNA for the CDR3 is TGTGCCAGCAGTGAAGTGGGCCCTCTGGAGACCCAGTACTTC. It encodes CASSEVGPLETQYF. This chain uses TRBV25-1 with TRBJ2-5; D gene ambiguous. Trimming removed 2 bases from V and 5 bases from J, with 12 bases in between. CDR1 MGHDK and CDR2 SYGVNS come from the germline V gene. There are 14 residues in the CDR3.